The source of this T cell receptor beta chain is a study of CD8 T cells in ankylosing spondylitis. Regarding the study as a whole: As reported, disease-linked clones showed significant enrichment in matched ankylosing spondylitis synovial fluid.

TCRdb re-derived calls from the 5' RACE reads in MiXCR, one entry per CDR3 protein. The sample lists 250,000 or so distinct CDR3 sequences, around 11% seen once, with 6% to 8.5% in the top ten. This clonotype was counted between two and nine times. Its antigen is currently unknown. The TCR sequence derives from a male donor with ankylosing spondylitis or in good health (not recorded which). Sequencing used blood, either unsorted or a sorted T cell fraction (not recorded which).

CDR3 DNA sequence: TGCGCCAGCAGCCCGGAGGGCAGGGGCTCCGATGTCACTGAAGCTTTCTTT. This translates into CASSPEGRGSDVTEAFF. The chain recombines TRBV5-1 with TRBJ1-1, with a possible D match to TRBD1 (6 bases). Trimming took 4 bases from V and 4 from J, leaving 23 bases between them. This CDR3 has 17 residues. Germline V CDR1 and CDR2: SGHRS, YFSETQ.